Given below is one TCR beta chain in context. TCRdb ran MiXCR on the PCR reads and lists one entry per CDR3 protein. The sample gives about 13,000 distinct CDR3 sequences, 51% of which show up once; about an eighth is in the top ten. This record comes from a study of tumor-infiltrating lymphocytes in oesophageal squamous cell carcinoma. Sample: blood. The sequence derives from a female donor with esophageal squamous cell carcinoma.

CDR3 in DNA: TGCGCCAGCAGCCAAGATCAGGGCCTGGGCAATCAGCCCCAGCATTTT. Its protein is CASSQDQGLGNQPQHF. The chain uses TRBV4-1 and TRBJ1-5; the D gene is possibly TRBD1 (5 bases). There are 16 residues in the CDR3. Trimming cost V 0 bases and J 2 bases, with 11 bases left between them. Per germline, CDR1 MGHRA and CDR2 YSYEKL.